This TCR beta chain emerged from a study of OX40 agonist ivuxolimab in advanced cancers. Study-wide results and limits: Some patients who did not respond also had low normalized T-cell clonal expansion.

The data were produced by immunoSEQ multiplex PCR, yet TCRdb's version contains in-frame clones alone and is incomplete. The sample has 60,000 to 75,000 clones, 87% seen once. Notes on this clone: Its antigen is not identified.

V was shortened by 2 bases and J by 5 bases, with 21 bases between the two germline ends. The CDR3 length is 17 residues. Germline CDR1 reads LNHDA; CDR2 reads SQIVND (reference sequence). This sequence joins TRBV19 and TRBJ1-1, with D maybe TRBD1 (5 bases). The clonotype comes from an adult with an advanced solid tumor such as melanoma, head and neck, liver or kidney cancer. Sequenced here: CD4+ or CD8+ T cells sorted from blood, sampled in a trial of the OX40 agonist ivuxolimab. The CDR3 nucleotides are TGTGCCAGTAGTATAATAGATGGGGGAAGGGTGAGGACTGAAGCTTTCTTT. Translating gives CASSIIDGGRVRTEAFF.